This T cell receptor beta chain came from a study of blood T cell repertoires in COVID-19 (dated by TCRdb to 2019 to 2021). In terms of the full investigation: Samples from collaborators originated in the United States, Italy and Spain and spanned both the acute and convalescent phases of COVID-19. The material from the prospective study consisted of cDNA or gDNA derived from T cells, B-cell-depleted T cells, or PBMCs. The dataset comprised deeply sampled blood TCRbeta repertoires from subjects exposed to, actively infected with, or recovered from COVID-19. The repertoires were released in a freely available public database intended as a resource for research on the immune response to SARS-CoV-2. The samples were drawn from the first 160 participants of the ongoing ImmuneRACE study and from more than 1,000 subjects provided by 6 global collaborators. Nearly every sample came with metadata listing a de-identified subject ID, COVID-19 status, age in years and sex. Where available, HLA class I and class II types were taken from metadata supplied by the sample provider and were not determined by assay-based typing.

Cut back by 4 bases and 7 bases, the V and J ends lie 5 bases apart. From cysteine to phenylalanine, the CDR3 is 12 amino acids long. The CDR3 DNA has 36 bases and is translated from base 1. The CDR1 and CDR2 encoded by the germline V gene (reference sequence) are LNHDA and SQIVND. Collaborating institutions collected whole blood in K2EDTA tubes following their own protocols. For TCRbeta analysis, collaborator samples were shipped as frozen whole blood, as isolated PBMCs, or as DNA extracted from either sample type. With respect to this clone: Which antigen it targets is not known. Per-nucleotide qualities are absent, and no much larger clonotype sits a single base away.

The research as a whole found: How much clinical and demographic metadata was included differed by source and by participant, and the metadata was provided uncurated.

TCRbeta CDR3 regions were amplified from genomic DNA by means of the immunoSEQ Assay, a bias-controlled multiplex PCR. In the source study's methods: Within the assay, amplification of reference gene primers was used to estimate how many nucleated cells each sample contained. To quantify the absolute abundance of each unique TCRbeta CDR3 rearrangement, sequence reads were collapsed and filtered. For each sample, productive Simpson clonality was calculated as the square root of Simpson's diversity index over productive rearrangements. The clones in this table, taken by TCRdb from immuneACCESS, are in-frame only. Not every clone is retained; where verified, under half of the shortfall comes from an unresolved V gene, and the cause of the rest is unknown. V and J calls and clone size are copied from that table; D and trimming were computed from the DNA. In all, the sample holds around 170,000 clones, and 78% of those were seen once. About 15% of the sample comes from the top ten.

This sequence originates from a woman older than 75 with acute or convalescent COVID-19. The V gene is TRBV19 and the J gene is TRBJ1-6; the D gene is not confidently resolved. Sample: peripheral blood. The DNA sequence is as follows: TGTGCCAGTAGTACGGGGAATTCACCCCTCCACTTT. Its protein product is CASSTGNSPLHF.